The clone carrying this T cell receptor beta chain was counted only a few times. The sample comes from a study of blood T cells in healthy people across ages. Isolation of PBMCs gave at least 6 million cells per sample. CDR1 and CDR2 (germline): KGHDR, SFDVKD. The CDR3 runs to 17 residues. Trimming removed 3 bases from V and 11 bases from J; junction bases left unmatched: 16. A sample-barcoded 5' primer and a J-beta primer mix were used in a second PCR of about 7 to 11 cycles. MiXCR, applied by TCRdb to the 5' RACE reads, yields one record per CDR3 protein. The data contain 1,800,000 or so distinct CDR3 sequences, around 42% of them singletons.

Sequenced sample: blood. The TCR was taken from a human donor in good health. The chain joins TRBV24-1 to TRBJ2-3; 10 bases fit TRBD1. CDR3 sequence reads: CATSDAPGQGLIYEQYF. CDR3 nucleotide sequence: TGTGCCACCAGTGATGCGCCGGGACAGGGGCTTATCTACGAGCAGTATTTT.